The 14 T cell receptor beta chains given below trace back to one sample, sequenced in a study of blood T cells in healthy people across ages. Next came a second PCR, run for roughly 6 to 11 cycles, which used a sample-barcoded 5' primer along with a J-beta primer mix. One entry per CDR3 protein results from TCRdb running MiXCR on the 5' RACE reads. The data hold about 900,000 distinct CDR3 sequences, with 55% to 65% observed a single time. The sequenced material came from blood. Receptor source: a young man in good health.

This clonotype has only a few counts. This CDR3 is CASSRQRLNEQFF. Written as DNA, the CDR3 is TGTGCCAGCAGCAGGCAGAGGCTTAATGAGCAGTTCTTC. V is TRBV12-3 or TRBV12-4 and J is TRBJ2-1; D is unresolved. The CDR3 extends over 13 amino acids. Trimming removed 6 bases from V and 7 bases from J, with 13 bases in between.

CDR3 bases: TGTGCCAGCAGTCTAGCCAGATACTCCTACAATGAGCAGTTCTTC. Residues: CASSLARYSYNEQFF. This rearrangement joins TRBV6-5 to TRBJ2-1; D perhaps matches TRBD2 (5 bases). This CDR3 region has 15 residues. Trimming left V 5 bases short and J 0 bases short, with 11 bases between. Per germline, CDR1 MNHEY and CDR2 SVGAGI.

The rearrangement joins TRBV6-5 to TRBJ2-4; D not resolved. The end of the DNA is better explained by TRBJ2-5, so the J call may be wrong. Per the germline V gene, CDR1 is MNHEY and CDR2 is SVGAGI. This CDR3 spans 14 amino acids. CDR3 sequence: CASSLDQPGETQYF. CDR3 bases: TGTGCCAGCAGTTTGGACCAGCCCGGGGAGACCCAGTACTTC.

The chain couples TRBV29-1 to TRBJ1-1, with D possibly TRBD1 on 5 matching bases. The CDR3 is 13 residues long. Deletions cut 3 bases from V and 3 bases from J, with 11 bases between. From germline, CDR1 is SQVTM and CDR2 ANQGSEA. The CDR3 region is CSVEWGRDTEAFF. As DNA, the CDR3 is TGCAGCGTTGAGTGGGGGAGGGACACTGAAGCTTTCTTT.

The rearrangement uses TRBV29-1 and TRBJ2-3; 9 nucleotides align to TRBD1. V shed 6 bases and J 2 bases; nucleotides not matched to a gene: 3. The CDR3 totals 13 residues. Germline assignment: CDR1 SQVTM and CDR2 ANQGSEA. DNA of the CDR3: TGCAGCGTAGGACAGGGGCTCACAGATACGCAGTATTTT. It is translated as CSVGQGLTDTQYF.

The rearrangement joins TRBV9 to TRBJ2-5; 7 nucleotides align to TRBD2. The J call may be wrong; the DNA end is better matched by TRBJ2-7. The CDR3 loop spans 16 amino acids. The germline V gene encodes CDR1 SGDLS and CDR2 YYNGEE. The CDR3: CASSAYTGSGVYEQYF. The CDR3, as DNA: TGTGCCAGCAGCGCCTATACTGGAAGCGGGGTCTACGAGCAGTACTTC.

This clonotype occurred a few times. The J gene is TRBJ2-1, the V gene TRBV20-1; D possibly uses TRBD1 or TRBD2 (5 bases each). Between the trimmed V and J ends, which lost 4 bases and 8 bases, there was a span of 12 bases. Germline V CDR1 and CDR2: DFQATT, SNEGSKA (reference sequence). The length of the CDR3 is 12 residues. This CDR3 reads CSAIPGRDEQFF. CDR3 DNA sequence: TGCAGTGCTATACCGGGACGAGATGAGCAGTTCTTC.

This chain connects TRBV5-1 to TRBJ2-4, with TRBD2 as a possible D gene (5 bases). TRBJ2-7 matches the DNA end more closely, so the J call is doubtful. CDR1 and CDR2 (germline): SGHRS, YFSETQ. The CDR3 spans 14 residues. The CDR3 sequence is CASSLDPIRGEQYF. The DNA for the CDR3 is TGCGCCAGCAGCTTGGATCCAATTCGGGGCGAGCAGTACTTC.

Of note for this clonotype: One end of the junction is discordant with germline, which a read error may explain. The chain has TRBV9 and TRBJ2-1; 10 positions match TRBD2. Per germline, CDR1 SGDLS and CDR2 YYNGEE. This CDR3 comprises 17 residues. The CDR3 DNA is TGTGCCAGCGGCGTGAGCGGGGGGGCTGAGGGATACGGTGAGCAGTTCTTC. This gives the protein CASGVSGGAEGYGEQFF.

This chain links TRBV29-1 with TRBJ2-1; D may correspond to TRBD1 or TRBD2 (6 bases each). V lost 5 bases, J lost 10 bases, and 21 bases lay in between. Germline lookup yields CDR1 SQVTM and CDR2 ANQGSEA. The CDR3 sequence is 14 residues long. The CDR3 protein is CSVSGGLLYGEQFF. The DNA for the CDR3 is TGCAGCGTTTCCGGGGGCCTTCTCTATGGAGAGCAGTTCTTC.

The genes are TRBV4-3 and TRBJ1-4, with D hard to call. The CDR3 contains 13 residues. V dropped 0 bases and J dropped 9 bases, with 8 bases sitting between them. Germline CDR1 and CDR2: LGHNA and YSLEER. CDR3 residues: CASSQDLSQKLFF. Written as DNA, the CDR3 is TGCGCCAGCAGCCAAGATCTGAGTCAAAAACTGTTTTTT.

The chain joins TRBV12-3 or TRBV12-4 to TRBJ1-6; D is ambiguous. The CDR3 extends over 14 amino acids. The V end lost 3 bases, the J end lost 10 bases, and 13 bases lay between the germline ends. CDR3 nucleotides: TGTGCCAGCAGTTTGTCTTACGCGGGGTCACCCCTCCACTTT. The encoded protein is CASSLSYAGSPLHF.

This clonotype was seen a single time. V gene TRBV29-1 combines with J gene TRBJ2-7, with TRBD1 matching over 10 bases. Trimming cost V 5 bases and J 6 bases; bases outside gene matches: 7. There are 13 residues in the CDR3. Germline V gene lookup returns CDR1 SQVTM and CDR2 ANQGSEA. The CDR3 spells CSVRLTGGSEQYF. CDR3 nucleotide sequence: TGCAGCGTTCGTCTGACAGGGGGCTCCGAGCAGTACTTC.

J is TRBJ2-4 and V is TRBV20-1; tentative D call: TRBD1 (6 bases). CDR1 is DFQATT, CDR2 SNEGSKA, per germline (reference sequence). V was trimmed by 5 bases and J by 15 bases, leaving 23 bases between them. This CDR3 comprises 13 residues. For the CDR3, the DNA is TGCAGTGCTTCCGAGACAGGCCAGTCGGCCCCGTACTTC. Residues: CSASETGQSAPYF.